These T cell receptor beta chains were read from a single sample in a study of blood T cells in healthy people across ages. One entry per CDR3 protein, called by TCRdb with MiXCR from the 5' RACE reads. The sample yields 1,500,000 or so distinct CDR3 sequences, roughly 59% seen once. Sequenced input: blood. These receptor sequences come from a man aged 18 to 29 in good health. Both conserved end residues are part of each CDR3. The D gene is left open where the match is weak. Rows may omit the clone size; those that give it use once, few, many or a size class.

abundance	v_gene	j_gene	d_gene	CDR3nt	CDR3aa
NA	TRBV28	TRBJ2-7	TRBD1	TGTGCCAGCAGGTACCGGGACAGCGACTACGAGCAGTACTTC	CASRYRDSDYEQYF
NA	TRBV9	TRBJ1-6	NA	TGTGCCAGCAGCGTAGGAAGTAATTCACCCCTCCACTTT	CASSVGSNSPLHF
NA	TRBV6-2/TRBV6-3	TRBJ2-5	TRBD1	TGTGCCAGCAGCCAAACGACAGGGGTCCGTGTAATGGAGGGCCTAAAAGAGACCCAGTACTTC	CASSQTTGVRVMEGLKETQYF
NA	TRBV29-1	TRBJ2-3	NA	TGCAGCGTTGGGGTTAGCCCTAGCACAGATACGCAGTATTTT	CSVGVSPSTDTQYF
NA	TRBV20-1	TRBJ1-2	NA	TGCAGTGCTAGTCACAGGGTGAAGGGCTACACCTTC	CSASHRVKGYTF
NA	TRBV6-1	TRBJ2-3	TRBD2	TGTGCCACCAATGAAGCGGGAGGGCCTGGAGATACGCAGTATTTT	CATNEAGGPGDTQYF
NA	TRBV12-3/TRBV12-4	TRBJ1-5	NA	TGTGCCAGCACCAGAGGGGGGTATCAGCCCCAGCATTTT	CASTRGGYQPQHF
NA	TRBV4-2	TRBJ1-6	TRBD1	TGTGCCAGCAGCCAGCTCTCACAGGGGGCCAGCTCCTATAATTCACCCCTCCACTTT	CASSQLSQGASSYNSPLHF
NA	TRBV20-1	TRBJ1-5	NA	TGCAGTGCTCAATCGTCCCAGGGGAATCAGCCCCAGCATTTT	CSAQSSQGNQPQHF
NA	TRBV14	TRBJ2-1	TRBD2	TGTGCCAGCGCCCCGACTAGCGGGGGGTACAATGAGCAGTTCTTC	CASAPTSGGYNEQFF
few	TRBV11-2	TRBJ2-7	NA	TGTGCCAGCAGCTTGGATGGCGTGTCCTCCTACGAGCAGTACTTC	CASSLDGVSSYEQYF
NA	TRBV15	TRBJ2-1	TRBD2	TGTGCCACCAGCAGAGATAAGGCGGGGGGGTCCTACAATGAGCAGTTCTTC	CATSRDKAGGSYNEQFF
few	TRBV28	TRBJ2-6	NA	TGTGCCAGCAGACCCGAAACCATCTCTGGGGCCAACGTCCTGACTTTC	CASRPETISGANVLTF
NA	TRBV5-1	TRBJ2-7	NA	TGCGCCAGCAGCAGAGCAGGGCGCTACGAGCAGTACTTC	CASSRAGRYEQYF
few	TRBV27	TRBJ1-2	NA	TGTGCCAGCAATCTCCCGACCGATAACGGGAGAATCTATGGCTACACCTTC	CASNLPTDNGRIYGYTF
NA	TRBV28	TRBJ2-5	TRBD2	TGTGCCAGCTCGGAAGCGGGGGGGCCGGGTTTAGAGACCCAGTACTTC	CASSEAGGPGLETQYF
NA	TRBV28	TRBJ1-1	NA	TGTGCCAGCAAGCCCACATTGAACACTGAAGCTTTCTTT	CASKPTLNTEAFF
NA	TRBV27	TRBJ2-7	TRBD1	TGTGCCAGCAGTCCCTACGGGACAGGGTGGACCTACGAGCAGTACTTC	CASSPYGTGWTYEQYF
few	TRBV11-2	TRBJ2-3	TRBD1	TGTGCCAGCAGCTCGTACGGGACAGGGGTGGAAGATACGCAGTATTTT	CASSSYGTGVEDTQYF
NA	TRBV27	TRBJ2-3	TRBD1	TGTGCCAGCAGTTTATCAGGGGGCGCGCGTCCAGATACGCAGTATTTT	CASSLSGGARPDTQYF
few	TRBV12-3/TRBV12-4	TRBJ1-6	NA	TGTGCCAGCAGTTTCGCGGGGGCCAATTCACCCCTCCACTTT	CASSFAGANSPLHF
NA	TRBV20-1	TRBJ2-1	TRBD2	TGCAGTGCTAGAGATCTCGGGACTAGCGGGTTCGAGCAGTTCTTC	CSARDLGTSGFEQFF
once	TRBV6-5	TRBJ2-1	TRBD2	TGTGCCAGCAGTTACATGGTTAAGCGGGGGGACCGATCCTACAATGAGCAGTTCTTC	CASSYMVKRGDRSYNEQFF
NA	TRBV6-6	TRBJ2-1	TRBD2	TGTGCCAGCAGTCCCAGTAGCGGGAGGGCCTACAATGAGCAGTTCTTC	CASSPSSGRAYNEQFF
few	TRBV5-1	TRBJ1-1	TRBD1	TGCGCCAGCAGGTTGAGGACAGGGGACACTGAAGCTTTCTTT	CASRLRTGDTEAFF
NA	TRBV19	TRBJ2-7	NA	TGTGCCAGTAGCGGCTGGACAAACGATCACCGTAGCTCCTACGAGCAGTACTTC	CASSGWTNDHRSSYEQYF
NA	TRBV10-3	TRBJ2-7	TRBD2	TGTGCCGTCAGGGAGGGGTATGACAGCGGGAGCCACGAGCAGTACTTC	CAVREGYDSGSHEQYF
few	TRBV3-1	TRBJ2-1	NA	TGTGCCAGCAGCCAAGTTATAGAGCGGACAAGCTCCTACAATGAGCAGTTCTTC	CASSQVIERTSSYNEQFF
NA	TRBV2	TRBJ2-7	NA	TGTGCCAGACAGCGGGCAGGGGAAAGCTACGAGCAGTACTTC	CARQRAGESYEQYF
NA	TRBV4-1	TRBJ2-3	TRBD2	TGCGCCAGCAGCCAAGGCGGGGGGGTCCGGGATACGCAGTATTTT	CASSQGGGVRDTQYF
NA	TRBV5-1	TRBJ1-1	NA	TGCGCCAGCAGCTTGGCGGGGGTCCAGAACACTGAAGCTTTCTTT	CASSLAGVQNTEAFF
NA	TRBV11-2	TRBJ1-4	NA	TGTGCCAGCAGCTTACCCCAAGATGAAAAACTGTTTTTT	CASSLPQDEKLFF
NA	TRBV5-1	TRBJ2-3	NA	TGCGCCAGCAGCTTCCTCCAGGCCGACATCACAGATACGCAGTATTTT	CASSFLQADITDTQYF
few	TRBV4-3	TRBJ2-7	TRBD1	TGCGCCAGCAGCCTGTTGACAGGGGGCGGGTACGAGCAGTACTTC	CASSLLTGGGYEQYF
NA	TRBV10-1	TRBJ2-7	TRBD2	TGCGCTAGCAGTCGACTAGCCGATACCTACGAGCAGTACTTC	CASSRLADTYEQYF
NA	TRBV29-1	TRBJ2-7	TRBD2	TGCAGCGTAAAACAACTAGCGGGGGGCTACGAGCAGTACTTC	CSVKQLAGGYEQYF
NA	TRBV20-1	TRBJ2-5	NA	TGCAGTGGAGGACCTGGGGAGACCCAGTACTTC	CSGGPGETQYF
NA	TRBV6-6	TRBJ1-1	TRBD1	TGTGCCAGCAGTTACCATGACAGGGCGGCCATGAACACTGAAGCTTTCTTT	CASSYHDRAAMNTEAFF
once	TRBV21-1	TRBJ1-5	NA	TGTGCCAGCAGCAAATGGGTGAATAGCAATCAGCCCCAGCATTTT	CASSKWVNSNQPQHF
NA	TRBV20-1	TRBJ1-4	NA	TGCAGTGCCACCGAGGGGGGAAATGAAAAACTGTTTTTT	CSATEGGNEKLFF
NA	TRBV15	TRBJ1-3	NA	TGTGCCACCAGTGGGGCAGGTTTCTCCGGAAACACCATATATTTT	CATSGAGFSGNTIYF
few	TRBV4-2	TRBJ2-5	TRBD1	TGTGCCAGCAGCCACCTTCGAGGGGGCCCAGAGACCCAGTACTTC	CASSHLRGGPETQYF
few	TRBV4-3	TRBJ2-1	NA	TGCGCCAGCAGTCTGAGGGGGGCGGGATACAATGAGCAGTTCTTC	CASSLRGAGYNEQFF
NA	TRBV4-1	TRBJ1-2	NA	TGCGCCAGCAGCCTCCAAAAGACTAACTATGGCTACACCTTC	CASSLQKTNYGYTF
NA	TRBV9	TRBJ2-3	NA	TGTGCCAGCAGCGCTCAAGCTGGGGAGTTGGGCACAGATACGCAGTATTTT	CASSAQAGELGTDTQYF
NA	TRBV20-1	TRBJ2-7	TRBD2	TGCAGTGCCCGTGAACTAGCGGGGTTGCACTACGAGCAGTACTTC	CSARELAGLHYEQYF
NA	TRBV11-2	TRBJ2-7	NA	TGTGCCAGCAGCTTAGAACTCCCCTACGAGCAGTACTTC	CASSLELPYEQYF
few	TRBV7-2	TRBJ2-1	NA	TGTGCCAGCAGCGCGACAGGAGCTCCTTACAATGAGCAGTTCTTC	CASSATGAPYNEQFF
NA	TRBV4-1	TRBJ1-6	NA	TGCGCCAGCAGCCAAGGTTGGGGCGGGGATTCACCCCTCCACTTT	CASSQGWGGDSPLHF
many	TRBV27	TRBJ2-1	NA	TGTGCCAGCAGTTTAGGCGGAACCTACAATGAGCAGTTCTTC	CASSLGGTYNEQFF
NA	TRBV6-1	TRBJ2-1	TRBD2	TGTGCCAGCAGCGGGACTAGCGGGAGAGGGGGTTCCTACAATGAGCAGTTCTTC	CASSGTSGRGGSYNEQFF